This TCR beta chain was recovered during a study of blood T cell repertoires in COVID-19 (dated by TCRdb to the early 2020s). For the wider study: Samples covering the acute and convalescent phases of COVID-19 were provided by collaborators in the United States, Italy and Spain. The prospective study material was composed of cDNA or gDNA derived from T cells, B-cell-depleted T cells, or PBMCs. Deeply sampled blood TCRbeta repertoires from subjects exposed to, actively infected with, or recovered from COVID-19 were included in the dataset. The repertoires were made available in a free public database intended to serve as a resource for research on the immune response to SARS-CoV-2. Samples were obtained from the ongoing ImmuneRACE study (first 160 participants) and from about 1,300 subjects provided by 6 global collaborators. The sample metadata nearly always contained a de-identified subject ID, COVID-19 status, age in years and sex. Where available, HLA class I and class II types were taken from metadata supplied by the sample provider and were not determined by assay-based typing. Beyond this particular receptor, the publication reports: The quantity of clinical and demographic metadata differed by source and by participant and was supplied without curation.

In the case of this clone: What antigen it recognizes has not been identified. Per-base quality was not reported, and no clone a single base away is much larger than it.

TCRbeta CDR3 regions were amplified from genomic DNA using the immunoSEQ Assay, a bias-controlled multiplex PCR. The source study handled its data this way. The number of nucleated cells in each sample was estimated by amplification of reference gene primers within the assay. To quantify the absolute abundance of each unique TCRbeta CDR3 rearrangement, sequence reads were collapsed and filtered. For each sample, productive Simpson clonality was calculated as the square root of Simpson's diversity index across productive rearrangements. What TCRdb holds here is the immuneACCESS table cut down to in-frame rearrangements. Part of the clones is not present; checked against another copy, under half of the missing clones reflect an unresolved V gene, and the others are unexplained. V, J and clone size are taken as reported in that table, and D and trimming were inferred from the DNA itself. In all, the sample holds 200,000 to 300,000 clones, and more than 85% of those were seen once. The ten top clones hold 2% to 3% of the sample.

Clipping removes 5 bases from V and 5 bases from J, with 5 as the unmatched junction base count. Spanning cysteine to phenylalanine, the CDR3 consists of 14 amino acids. Only CDR3 DNA remains: 42 bases, in frame from the first base. The germline V gene (reference sequence) provides CDR1 LGHDT and CDR2 YNNKEL. One collaborating source in Seattle enrolled patients while the patients were actively infected and followed the patients over time throughout the course of disease. Whole blood was collected in K2EDTA tubes by collaborating institutions according to the institutions' own protocols. Collaborator samples were shipped for TCRbeta analysis as frozen whole blood, isolated PBMCs, or DNA extracted from either sample type.

The receptor was isolated from a young adult with COVID-19, enrolled during active disease. Material for sequencing was peripheral blood. Rearrangement joined TRBV3-1 (or the pseudogene TRBV3-2) to TRBJ2-5, with 10 bases matching TRBD1. The CDR3 is CASSKTGGAETQYF. The bases read TGTGCCAGCAGCAAGACAGGGGGCGCGGAGACCCAGTACTTC.